These 18 T cell receptor beta chains came from one sample sequenced in a study of cytomegalovirus exposure and HLA in healthy donors. Vbeta (60) and Jbeta (13) primers were used in the PCR. Assay used: immunoSEQ multiplex PCR; TCRdb lists only in-frame clones, some missing. This sample yields 110,000 to 150,000 clones, of which 80% are seen a single time; about 4.4% belongs to the top ten. The specimen sequenced was PBMCs. The receptors were gathered from a man in his forties in good health and CMV-seronegative.

The chain employs TRBV4-1 and TRBJ2-5; tentative D call: TRBD2 (6 bases). With 8 bases removed from V and 5 bases from J, the gap between germline ends came to 15 bases. This CDR3 comprises 13 residues. Germline values: CDR1 MGHRA, CDR2 YSYEKL. The CDR3 spells CASRGGVEETQYF. The CDR3 nucleotides read TGCGCCAGCCGTGGCGGGGTGGAGGAGACCCAGTACTTC.

The chain is built from TRBV28 and TRBJ2-7, with D tentatively TRBD2 (6 bases). The CDR3 sequence is 12 residues long. Germline V gene data show CDR1 as MDHEN and CDR2 as SYDVKM. Trimming took 6 bases from V and 6 from J, leaving 12 bases between them. In nucleotides, the CDR3 is TGTGCCAGCAGCCTAAGGGGAGGCGAGCAGTACTTC. Translating it yields CASSLRGGEQYF. Using reference TRBV28 and TRBJ2-7 for the parts outside the CDR3, the full variable domain is DVKVTQSSRYLVKRTGEKVFLECVQDMDHENMFWYRQDPGLGLRLIYFSYDVKMKEKGDIPEGYSVSREKKERFSLILESASTNQTSMYLCASSLRGGEQYFGPGTRLTVT.

The V and J genes are TRBV7-2 and TRBJ1-2; the match to TRBD1 covers 7 bases. Germline V lookup: CDR1 SGHTA, CDR2 FQGNSA. CDR3 size: 15 residues. V was clipped by 5 bases and J by 3 bases; unmatched bases: 9. The CDR3 sequence is CASSDPWDRHYGYTF. In DNA, the CDR3 is TGTGCCAGCAGCGACCCCTGGGACAGACACTATGGCTACACCTTC.

The rearrangement links TRBV10-2 to TRBJ1-5, with 8 nucleotides matching TRBD1. Trimming removed 5 bases from V and 7 bases from J; junction bases left unmatched: 10. This CDR3 comprises 15 residues. CDR1 and CDR2 from the germline V gene are WSHSY and SAAADI. This CDR3 reads CASSRRGQGGQPQHF. In DNA form, the CDR3 reads TGCGCCAGCAGTCGCCGAGGACAGGGCGGGCAGCCCCAGCATTTT.

The sample holds one count of this clone. The V and J genes are TRBV6-1 and TRBJ1-2, with 7 positions matching TRBD1. This CDR3 has 14 amino acids. Germline V lookup: CDR1 MNHNS, CDR2 SASEGT. J was trimmed by 9 bases and V by 5 bases; bases with no gene match: 12. The CDR3 sequence is CASSPGQFSTSYTF. DNA for the CDR3: TGTGCCAGCAGTCCGGGACAGTTTAGTACTAGCTACACCTTC.

The chain is built from TRBV29-1 and TRBJ1-1; 10 bases fit TRBD1. This CDR3 region has 14 residues. Germline CDR1 reads SQVTM; CDR2 reads ANQGSEA. J was trimmed by 7 bases and V by 0 bases; bases with no gene match: 5. For the CDR3, the DNA is TGCAGCGTTGAAGATGGGACAGGGGTTAGTGAAGCTTTCTTT. It yields the protein CSVEDGTGVSEAFF.

The sample holds a few counts of this clone. The rearrangement links TRBV30 to TRBJ2-2; 7 nucleotides match TRBD1. The CDR3 is 14 residues long. Germline V gene sequence: CDR1 GTSNPN, CDR2 SVGIG (reference sequence). V shed 5 bases and J 4 bases; nucleotides not matched to a gene: 7. CDR3 coding DNA: TGTGCCTGGGGAAGGGGGCAGGGCACCGGGGAGCTGTTTTTT. Protein sequence: CAWGRGQGTGELFF.

V and J are TRBV14 and TRBJ2-5; D is perhaps TRBD2 (7 bases). Germline V CDR1 and CDR2: SGHDN, FVKESK. V lost 0 bases and J lost 1, with 15 bases in between. This CDR3 contains 17 residues. CDR3 in amino acids: CASSQEERGGPQETQYF. The CDR3 nucleotides are TGTGCCAGCAGCCAAGAGGAAAGGGGGGGCCCCCAAGAGACCCAGTACTTC.

This clone was seen a handful of times. The chain is built from TRBV9 and TRBJ1-1, with D perhaps TRBD1 (5 bases). Germline CDR1 reads SGDLS; CDR2 reads YYNGEE. The CDR3 runs to 14 residues. With 4 bases removed from V and 4 bases from J, the gap between germline ends came to 14 bases. The CDR3, as DNA: TGTGCCAGCAGCCCGGGGGTCGGGGGCACTGAAGCTTTCTTT. Protein sequence: CASSPGVGGTEAFF.

J is TRBJ2-7 and V is TRBV7-2; D is perhaps TRBD1 (6 bases). Between the trimmed V and J ends, which lost 0 bases and 0 bases, there was a span of 15 bases. CDR1 is SGHTA, CDR2 FQGNSA, per germline. CDR3 size: 17 residues. The DNA of the CDR3 is TGTGCCAGCAGCTTAGCGGTAGGGGGACGTATCTCCTACGAGCAGTACTTC. It codes for CASSLAVGGRISYEQYF.

The chain joins TRBV2 to TRBJ2-2; 8 bases fit TRBD1. The junction had 10 bases not matched to a gene; V was cut back by 6 bases and J by 4 bases. Germline V gene sequence: CDR1 SNHLY, CDR2 FYNNEI. The CDR3 extends over 16 amino acids. Here the CDR3 DNA reads TGTGCCAGCAGCGGGCCGACAGGGGTTAGCACCGGGGAGCTGTTTTTT. Its translation is CASSGPTGVSTGELFF.

The chain links TRBV6-5 to TRBJ1-1; the match to TRBD1 covers 8 bases. The CDR3 loop spans 14 amino acids. The J segment lost 1 base and the V segment lost 5 bases, leaving 3 bases of the junction unmatched. Germline CDR1 reads MNHEY; CDR2 reads SVGAGI. For the CDR3, the DNA is TGTGCCAGCAGTCCTCAGGGGGCGAACACTGAAGCTTTCTTT. It encodes CASSPQGANTEAFF.

The chain has TRBV11-2 and TRBJ2-7; 9 nucleotides agree with TRBD1. V lost 3 bases to trimming and J lost 1 base; unmatched junction nucleotides: 4. Germline V gene sequence: CDR1 SGHAT, CDR2 FQNNGV. The CDR3 consists of 15 residues. CDR3 sequence (DNA): TGTGCCAGCAGCTTCTGGACAGGGGCGTCCTACGAGCAGTACTTC. Translation gives CASSFWTGASYEQYF.

The rearrangement uses TRBV29-1 and TRBJ2-7; D is unclear. This CDR3 has 14 amino acids. Germline loops: CDR1 SQVTM, CDR2 ANQGSEA. With 7 bases removed from V and 4 bases from J, the gap between germline ends came to 20 bases. CDR3 loop: CSDLKLILIYEQYF. DNA of the CDR3: TGCAGCGACCTCAAGCTTATTTTGATTTACGAGCAGTACTTC.

The rearrangement links TRBV27 to TRBJ1-6, with 10 bases that match TRBD1. The CDR3 is made up of 16 amino acids. V gave up 3 bases and J gave up 7 bases; unmatched junction bases: 6. The germline gives CDR1 MNHEY, CDR2 SMNVEV (reference sequence). CDR3 sequence (DNA): TGTGCCAGCAGTTTTAGGACAGGGGGTAACAATTCACCCCTCCACTTT. Translated: CASSFRTGGNNSPLHF.

This clone turned up a few times. The chain recombines TRBV19 with TRBJ1-1; D might be TRBD1 (6 bases). The germline CDR1 and CDR2 sequences are LNHDA and SQIVND (reference sequence). Trimming removed 4 bases from V and 4 bases from J, with 16 bases in between. The length of the CDR3 is 15 residues. The CDR3 region is CASSTLGGGLTEAFF. The CDR3 DNA is TGTGCCAGTAGTACCCTGGGAGGGGGGCTCACTGAAGCTTTCTTT.

The chain links TRBV5-8 to TRBJ1-1; 7 nucleotides line up with TRBD1. Per the germline V gene, CDR1 is SGHTS and CDR2 is YDEGEE. The CDR3 extends over 16 amino acids. V dropped 3 bases and J dropped 3; count of bases not matched to a gene: 11. CDR3 DNA sequence: TGTGCCAGCAGCTCAGCGAGGGGGCTTGGGTACACTGAAGCTTTCTTT. Translation: CASSSARGLGYTEAFF. The whole variable domain, remainder taken from reference TRBV5-8 and TRBJ1-1, is EAGVTQSPTHLIKTRGQQATLRCSPISGHTSVYWYQQALGLGLQFLLWYDEGEERNRGNFPPRFSGRQFPNYSSELNVNALELEDSALYLCASSSARGLGYTEAFFGQGTRLTVV.

The chain carries TRBV27 and TRBJ2-5, with 13 bases aligning to TRBD2. After removal of 3 bases from V and 1 base from J, the junction contained 8 bases not matched to a gene. The germline V gene has CDR1 MNHEY and CDR2 SMNVEV (reference sequence). The CDR3 is 18 residues long. The CDR3 bases are TGTGCCAGCAGTTTTACAGGACTAGCGGGGGACCCCCAAGAGACCCAGTACTTC. It codes for CASSFTGLAGDPQETQYF.